Below are 32 T cell receptor beta chains sequenced from a single sample in a study of blood T cell repertoires in COVID-19. Clones were sequenced by immunoSEQ multiplex PCR, and TCRdb holds only the in-frame ones, with some missing. Of about 210,000 clones listed, more than 75% are singletons. Material: PBMCs or T cells enriched from blood (not recorded which). Receptors originate from a man between 25 and 39 years old in a cohort exposed to, infected with or recovered from COVID-19 (not recorded which).

The chain links TRBV28 to TRBJ1-5; a possible D gene is TRBD1 (5 bases). The CDR3 covers 13 residues. With 6 bases removed from V and 4 bases from J, the gap between germline ends came to 10 bases. Per the germline V gene, CDR1 is MDHEN and CDR2 is SYDVKM. As DNA, the CDR3 is TGTGCCAGCAGAATCAGGGTGAATCAGCCCCAGCATTTT. It specifies CASRIRVNQPQHF.

This clone was observed a few times. The rearrangement uses TRBV29-1 and TRBJ2-5; D not resolved. Looked up from germline, CDR1 is SQVTM and CDR2 is ANQGSEA. CDR3 length: 11 amino acids. V was clipped by 4 bases and J by 5 bases, with 8 bases between them. The CDR3 coding sequence is TGCAGCGTTGCCAGTTGGGAGACCCAGTACTTC. Amino acids: CSVASWETQYF. Complete variable domain (other parts from reference TRBV29-1 and TRBJ2-5): SAVISQKPSRDICQRGTSLTIQCQVDSQVTMMFWYRQQPGQSLTLIATANQGSEATYESGFVIDKFPISRPNLTFSTLTVSNMSPEDSSIYLCSVASWETQYFGPGTRLLVL.

The rearrangement links TRBV9 to TRBJ2-2, with 9 bases fitting TRBD2. V shed 0 bases and J 3 bases; nucleotides not matched to a gene: 12. Germline CDR1 and CDR2: SGDLS and YYNGEE. The CDR3 is made up of 19 amino acids. CDR3 amino acids: CASSVAAPSGILDTGELFF. The CDR3 nucleotides read TGTGCCAGCAGCGTAGCGGCCCCTAGCGGGATTCTGGACACCGGGGAGCTGTTTTTT.

This clone has just a few counts. V gene TRBV2 combines with J gene TRBJ1-6; D is ambiguous. Germline V lookup: CDR1 SNHLY, CDR2 FYNNEI. The CDR3 is 14 amino acids. Trimming shortened V by 4 bases and J by 7 bases, and 11 bases separated the two germline ends. The CDR3 DNA is TGTGCCAGCAGTGTCGCATTTGGCAATTCACCCCTCCACTTT. Residues: CASSVAFGNSPLHF.

The chain joins TRBV6-5 to TRBJ1-1; weak D call: TRBD1 (5 bases). The CDR3 contains 11 residues. Germline V gene data show CDR1 as MNHEY and CDR2 as SVGAGI. The V gene lost 5 bases and the J gene lost 8 bases, with 9 bases spanning the gap. The CDR3 DNA reads TGTGCCAGCAGTATTACAGGAGAAGCTTTCTTT. Its translation is CASSITGEAFF.

The rearrangement joins TRBV10-3 to TRBJ2-1; 10 positions match TRBD2. In germline, CDR1 is ENHRY, CDR2 SYGVKD. This CDR3 has 15 residues. The V segment lost 2 bases and the J segment 7 bases; nucleotides outside the gene matches: 5. CDR3 sequence: CAISEEGLAYNEQFF. CDR3 DNA: TGTGCCATCAGTGAGGAGGGACTAGCGTATAATGAGCAGTTCTTC.

The rearrangement links TRBV6-4 to TRBJ1-4; D possibly corresponds to TRBD1 (6 bases). Per the germline V gene, CDR1 is MRHNA and CDR2 is SNTAGT. CDR3 length equals 15 residues. The V and J ends lost 3 bases and 5 bases respectively, with 13 bases between them. The CDR3 sequence: CASSEMAGANEKLFF. The CDR3 DNA is TGTGCCAGCAGTGAGATGGCAGGGGCCAATGAAAAACTGTTTTTT.

V is TRBV7-2 and J is TRBJ2-7; 8 bases agree with TRBD1. Germline trimming cut 5 bases from V and 3 bases from J; bases unmatched to any gene: 3. The V gene's germline CDR1 is SGHTA and CDR2 FQGNSA. The CDR3 extends over 13 amino acids. The CDR3, as DNA: TGTGCCAGCAGCCAGGGGGCCTACTACGAGCAGTACTTC. Protein sequence: CASSQGAYYEQYF.

The chain uses TRBV14 and TRBJ1-2; TRBD1 is a possible D gene (5 bases). Germline CDR1 SGHDN, CDR2 FVKESK. The CDR3 spans 14 residues. Between the trimmed V and J ends, which lost 3 bases and 6 bases, there was a span of 14 bases. The CDR3 reads CASSHWEGRNGYTF. The DNA for the CDR3 is TGTGCCAGCAGCCACTGGGAGGGGAGGAATGGCTACACCTTC.

CDR3 bases: TGTGCCAGCAGTTTTAGCGGGAACTTGGTAAATGAGCAGTTCTTC. This encodes CASSFSGNLVNEQFF. The V and J genes are TRBV28 and TRBJ2-1; TRBD2 agrees at 8 bases. The CDR3 sequence is 15 residues long. The V gene's germline CDR1 is MDHEN and CDR2 SYDVKM. Unmatched junction bases numbered 8, after V lost 3 bases and J lost 7 bases.

The CDR3 DNA follows: TGCGCCAGCAGCTTGTATGGCGGGACTGGGGAAAAACTGTTTTTT. It translates to CASSLYGGTGEKLFF. The chain is built from TRBV5-1 and TRBJ1-4; TRBD1 is a possible D gene (5 bases). The CDR3 consists of 15 residues. Germline V gives CDR1 SGHRS, CDR2 YFSETQ. The V gene lost 1 base and the J gene lost 8 bases, with 15 bases spanning the gap.

This chain uses TRBV27 with TRBJ1-2; perhaps TRBD1 as D (5 bases). The length of the CDR3 is 15 residues. CDR1 and CDR2 from the germline V gene are MNHEY and SMNVEV (reference sequence). The V gene lost 5 bases and the J gene lost 5 bases, with 18 bases spanning the gap. This CDR3 reads CASSPHNRGPYGYTF. The CDR3 region has the DNA TGTGCCAGCAGTCCCCATAATAGGGGCCCTTATGGCTACACCTTC.

This clone has a single count. The CDR3 loop reads CASSLVASGYLGVEQYF. DNA for the CDR3: TGTGCCAGCAGCCTGGTCGCTAGCGGGTACTTAGGGGTTGAGCAGTACTTC. This sequence joins TRBV7-2 and TRBJ2-7; 8 positions agree with TRBD2. CDR3 size: 17 residues. Trimming took 5 bases from V and 7 from J; bases not matched to a gene: 19. Germline V gene data show CDR1 as SGHTA and CDR2 as FQGNSA.

The rearrangement uses TRBV27 and TRBJ2-5; 11 bases agree with TRBD1. Germline trimming cut 5 bases from V and 4 bases from J; bases unmatched to any gene: 6. There are 15 residues in the CDR3. The germline CDR1 and CDR2 sequences are MNHEY and SMNVEV (reference sequence). DNA for the CDR3: TGTGCCAGCAGTCAGGACAGGGGGCCGGGAGAGACCCAGTACTTC. This codes for CASSQDRGPGETQYF.

The chain uses TRBV19 and TRBJ1-2; 9 nucleotides align to TRBD1. CDR3 length equals 14 residues. Germline lookup yields CDR1 LNHDA and CDR2 SQIVND (reference sequence). Germline trimming cut 5 bases from V and 2 bases from J; bases unmatched to any gene: 3. CDR3 in DNA: TGTGCCAGTAGTTTCGGGACAGGGAACTATGGCTACACCTTC. This gives the protein CASSFGTGNYGYTF.

This chain connects TRBV7-9 to TRBJ1-2, with 7 bases matching TRBD1. The germline CDR1 and CDR2 sequences are SEHNR and FQNEAQ (reference sequence). This CDR3 contains 15 residues. The V gene end was trimmed by 1 base and the J gene end by 3 bases; junction bases not matched to a gene: 5. The CDR3 DNA reads as TGTGCCAGCAGCTTAGTTAGTGACAGGGACTATGGCTACACCTTC. Amino acids: CASSLVSDRDYGYTF.

The CDR3 spells CASSSLMGLAVNYNEQFF. DNA of the CDR3: TGTGCCAGCAGTTCTTTGATGGGACTAGCGGTCAACTACAATGAGCAGTTCTTC. This chain connects TRBV28 to TRBJ2-1, with 11 bases fitting TRBD2. V was pared by 4 bases and J by 3 bases, with 11 bases of the junction left unmatched. Germline V gives CDR1 MDHEN, CDR2 SYDVKM. This CDR3 is built from 18 residues.

This clone showed up just a few times. The chain links TRBV10-1 to TRBJ2-3; possibly TRBD1 for D (6 bases). Deletions cut 2 bases from V and 0 bases from J, with 12 bases between. CDR1 and CDR2 from the germline V gene are WNHNN and SYGVQD (reference sequence). This CDR3 contains 16 residues. CDR3 protein: CASSERRTASTDTQYF. CDR3 nucleotide sequence: TGCGCCAGCAGTGAGCGGAGGACAGCTAGCACAGATACGCAGTATTTT.

CDR3 nucleotides: TGTGCCAGCAGCTCCGGCCAGGGGAAGGCCTACGAGCAGTACTTC. Its translation: CASSSGQGKAYEQYF. The chain uses TRBV7-9 and TRBJ2-7; tentative D call: TRBD1 (6 bases). Germline loops: CDR1 SEHNR, CDR2 FQNEAQ (reference sequence). There are 15 residues in the CDR3. Trimming removed 4 bases at V and 2 bases at J, with 15 bases between.

The chain employs TRBV5-6 and TRBJ2-6; possible D gene TRBD2, 5 bases. The CDR3 covers 18 residues. V lost 2 bases and J 2 bases, leaving 17 bases between the germline ends. The germline V gene has CDR1 SGHDT and CDR2 YYEEEE. The CDR3 sequence: CASSFTSATRAGANVLTF. CDR3 nucleotides: TGTGCCAGCAGCTTTACCTCCGCAACGAGGGCTGGGGCCAACGTCCTGACTTTC.

The V gene is TRBV28, the J gene TRBJ1-1; perhaps TRBD1 as D (5 bases). The CDR3 totals 14 residues. The germline CDR1 and CDR2 sequences are MDHEN and SYDVKM. The V gene lost 2 bases and the J gene lost 0 bases, with 7 bases spanning the gap. The CDR3 loop is CASSLKDMNTEAFF. DNA for the CDR3: TGTGCCAGCAGTTTAAAGGACATGAACACTGAAGCTTTCTTT.

V and J are TRBV9 and TRBJ1-5; TRBD1 aligns across 8 bases. Germline trimming cut 3 bases from V and 6 bases from J; bases unmatched to any gene: 8. CDR3 length equals 15 residues. Per germline, CDR1 SGDLS and CDR2 YYNGEE. The chain's CDR3 is CASSASGGSFQPQHF. DNA of the CDR3: TGTGCCAGCAGCGCCTCAGGGGGCTCTTTTCAGCCCCAGCATTTT.

This chain connects TRBV5-1 to TRBJ2-1; D perhaps matches TRBD1 (6 bases). Trimming removed 0 bases from V and 5 bases from J, with 9 bases in between. Germline lookup yields CDR1 SGHRS and CDR2 YFSETQ. This CDR3 region has 14 residues. The CDR3 nucleotides read TGCGCCAGCAGCTTGGGGACAGCGAACAATGAGCAGTTCTTC. It yields the protein CASSLGTANNEQFF.

This chain joins TRBV5-6 and TRBJ2-2; TRBD2 agrees at 8 bases. CDR3 length equals 16 residues. V trimming: 0 bases; J trimming: 4 bases; junction bases outside the gene matches: 5. CDR1 and CDR2 (germline): SGHDT, YYEEEE. CDR3 region: CASSLVGLGPTGELFF. As DNA, the CDR3 is TGTGCCAGCAGCTTGGTGGGACTAGGGCCCACCGGGGAGCTGTTTTTT.

The chain is built from TRBV6-4 and TRBJ1-6; TRBD1 aligns across 8 bases. The V and J ends lost 5 bases and 7 bases, in that order; junction bases with no gene match: 7. This CDR3 spans 15 amino acids. The V gene's germline CDR1 is MRHNA and CDR2 SNTAGT. The DNA of the CDR3 is TGTGCCAGCAGTACCGGACAGGGTCAAAATTCACCCCTCCACTTT. Protein sequence: CASSTGQGQNSPLHF.

This chain joins TRBV28 and TRBJ1-1, with 8 bases identical to TRBD1. The CDR3 extends over 14 amino acids. V was clipped by 5 bases and J by 6 bases; unmatched bases: 8. Germline values: CDR1 MDHEN, CDR2 SYDVKM. The CDR3 protein is CASSPTPGGPEAFF. The CDR3 coding sequence is TGTGCCAGCAGTCCTACGCCAGGGGGCCCTGAAGCTTTCTTT.

The gene calls are TRBV28 and TRBJ1-2, with a weak D call TRBD1 (5 bases). The CDR3 spans 15 residues. CDR1 and CDR2 (germline): MDHEN, SYDVKM. The ends were cut back, 2 bases at V and 8 bases at J, with 18 bases in the middle. The DNA of the CDR3 is TGTGCCAGCAGTTTACGGTCTCAGGGCTTAGGGGGCTACACCTTC. This sequence encodes CASSLRSQGLGGYTF.

The V call is TRBV5-1, the J call TRBJ1-6, with TRBD1 matching over 8 bases. The CDR3 contains 16 residues. Losses at the gene ends were 4 bases for V and 4 bases for J; bases not matched to a gene: 7. The germline V gene encodes CDR1 SGHRS and CDR2 YFSETQ. This CDR3 is CASSPTRQGYNSPLHF. Here the CDR3 DNA reads TGCGCCAGCAGCCCGACTAGACAGGGGTATAATTCACCCCTCCACTTT.

J is TRBJ2-7 and V is TRBV6-2 or TRBV6-3; 9 bases fit TRBD2. Trimming cost V 4 bases and J 2 bases; bases outside gene matches: 6. The germline V gene encodes CDR1 MNHEY and CDR2 SVGEGT. This CDR3 is 15 amino acids long. Here the CDR3 DNA reads TGTGCCAGCAGTTTTCTAAGCGGGAGGCCCTACGAGCAGTACTTC. This codes for CASSFLSGRPYEQYF.

This rearrangement joins TRBV7-6 to TRBJ2-1; 7 nucleotides match TRBD1. Trimming removed 1 base from V and 6 bases from J; junction bases left unmatched: 6. Germline V gives CDR1 SGHVS, CDR2 FNYEAQ. This CDR3 comprises 15 residues. CDR3: CASSLVRQGSNEQFF. The CDR3, as DNA: TGTGCCAGCAGCTTAGTTCGACAGGGATCCAATGAGCAGTTCTTC. The variable domain in full, with the rest retrieved from reference TRBV7-6 and TRBJ2-1, is GAGVSQSPRYKVTKRGQDVALRCDPISGHVSLYWYRQALGQGPEFLTYFNYEAQQDKSGLPNDRFSAERPEGSISTLTIQRTEQRDSAMYRCASSLVRQGSNEQFFGPGTRLTVL.

This clone occurred a few times. The gene calls are TRBV20-1 and TRBJ1-1; no firm D call. The germline gives CDR1 DFQATT, CDR2 SNEGSKA (reference sequence). The germline V and J ends were trimmed by 0 bases and 10 bases, with 9 bases remaining between them. This CDR3 comprises 11 residues. In DNA, the CDR3 is TGCAGTGCTAGAGATACGGGTGCAGCTTTCTTT. Its protein product is CSARDTGAAFF.

The chain combines TRBV15 with TRBJ1-2, with D uncertain. The CDR3 has 15 residues. V gave up 0 bases and J gave up 1 base, with 9 bases separating them. The germline V gene encodes CDR1 LNHNV and CDR2 YYDKDF (reference sequence). The CDR3 loop is CATSRDRGSNYGYTF. The CDR3 region has the DNA TGTGCCACCAGCAGAGATCGGGGTAGTAACTATGGCTACACCTTC.